This passage covers 7 T cell receptor beta chains from one sample sequenced in a study of blood T cells in healthy people across ages. The authors ran a second PCR of roughly 6 to 12 cycles using a sample-barcoded 5' primer and a J-beta primer mix. MiXCR was run by TCRdb on the 5' RACE reads, yielding one entry per CDR3 protein. The table has 1.5 million to 2 million distinct CDR3 sequences, approximately 32% seen once; the top ten hold about 11%. Sequencing input: blood. The source of these receptors is a woman younger than 45 in good health.

CDR3 sequence reads: CASTRKLTGLSSYNSPLHF. Written as DNA, the CDR3 is TGTGCCAGCACCAGAAAGTTGACAGGGCTTAGCTCCTATAATTCACCCCTCCACTTT. This chain joins TRBV28 and TRBJ1-6; 7 nucleotides align to TRBD1. This CDR3 has 19 residues. Unmatched junction bases numbered 15, after V lost 7 bases and J lost 0 bases. The germline V gene encodes CDR1 MDHEN and CDR2 SYDVKM. Combining the CDR3 with reference TRBV28 and TRBJ1-6 gives the whole variable domain DVKVTQSSRYLVKRTGEKVFLECVQDMDHENMFWYRQDPGLGLRLIYFSYDVKMKEKGDIPEGYSVSREKKERFSLILESASTNQTSMYLCASTRKLTGLSSYNSPLHFGNGTRLTVT.

In this sample, this clonotype turned up once. The chain links TRBV20-1 to TRBJ1-5; D is undetermined. CDR1 DFQATT and CDR2 SNEGSKA come from the germline V gene (reference sequence). This CDR3 is built from 17 residues. Trimming pared 0 bases from V and 0 bases from J, leaving 15 bases between. CDR3 residues: CSARDLTDGYSNQPQHF. As DNA, the CDR3 is TGCAGTGCTAGAGATCTTACAGATGGTTATAGCAATCAGCCCCAGCATTTT.

In its sample, this clonotype was seen a few times. V and J are TRBV7-6 and TRBJ2-3; 8 bases match TRBD1. Germline CDR1 SGHVS, CDR2 FNYEAQ. The trim removed 0 bases at V and 4 bases at J, leaving 6 bases unmatched. The CDR3 sequence is 16 residues long. The CDR3 loop is CASSLATGEGADTQYF. The CDR3 region has the DNA TGTGCCAGCAGCTTAGCGACAGGGGAAGGGGCAGATACGCAGTATTTT.

The V and J genes are TRBV27 and TRBJ1-1; 8 bases fit TRBD1. Germline CDR1 MNHEY, CDR2 SMNVEV (reference sequence). V gave up 6 bases and J gave up 12 bases; unmatched junction bases: 12. The CDR3 totals 13 residues. CDR3 loop: CASSHRDRRISFF. The CDR3 region has the DNA TGTGCCAGCAGCCACCGGGACAGGAGGATCTCTTTCTTT.

This clonotype was observed a handful of times. The chain recombines TRBV5-1 with TRBJ2-5; D unresolved. CDR3 length: 13 amino acids. Trimming shortened V by 0 bases and J by 5 bases, and 8 bases separated the two germline ends. Germline CDR1 and CDR2: SGHRS and YFSETQ. The CDR3 spells CASSLDRSETQYF. Here the CDR3 DNA reads TGCGCCAGCAGCTTGGATAGGTCGGAGACCCAGTACTTC. Combining the CDR3 with reference TRBV5-1 and TRBJ2-5 gives the whole variable domain KAGVTQTPRYLIKTRGQQVTLSCSPISGHRSVSWYQQTPGQGLQFLFEYFSETQRNKGNFPGRFSGRQFSNSRSEMNVSTLELGDSALYLCASSLDRSETQYFGPGTRLLVL.

J is TRBJ2-4 and V is TRBV5-1, with no clear D. The CDR3 extends over 14 amino acids. Germline CDR1 SGHRS, CDR2 YFSETQ. The ends were cut back, 2 bases at V and 13 bases at J, with 19 bases in the middle. The CDR3, as DNA: TGCGCCAGCAGCTTAGGAAGCGTATCCTACAAGCAGTACTTC. This encodes CASSLGSVSYKQYF.

The rearrangement links TRBV6-1 to TRBJ2-1; TRBD2 matches at 9 bases. The V and J ends lost 4 bases and 8 bases, in that order; junction bases with no gene match: 9. Germline V gives CDR1 MNHNS, CDR2 SASEGT. This CDR3 is built from 15 residues. The DNA of the CDR3 is TGTGCCAGCAGTGTCAAAGGACTAGCGTACCATGAGCAGTTCTTC. Protein: CASSVKGLAYHEQFF.